This passage covers 4 T cell receptor beta chains from one sample sequenced in a study of blood T cell repertoires in COVID-19. This table comes from immunoSEQ multiplex PCR, and its TCRdb copy is limited to in-frame clones, with some not included. The sample lists about 150,000 clones, 76% occurring once. Source material: peripheral blood. The receptors originated from a woman of 80 years or more with acute or convalescent COVID-19.

In this sample, this clone turned up once. The V call is TRBV10-3, the J call TRBJ2-7, with TRBD1 identical over 10 bases. J gave up 5 bases and V 11 bases, and 12 bases lay outside the gene matches. The germline V gene has CDR1 ENHRY and CDR2 SYGVKD. The CDR3 spans 14 residues. Here the CDR3 reads CASRGTGDFHEQYF. CDR3 sequence (DNA): TGTGCCTCCCGAGGGACAGGGGATTTCCACGAGCAGTACTTC.

This chain connects TRBV13 to TRBJ1-2; TRBD1 might be the D (6 bases). Germline V gene data show CDR1 as PRHDT and CDR2 as FYEKMQ (reference sequence). This CDR3 has 11 residues. V lost 6 bases and J 4 bases, leaving 6 bases between the germline ends. CDR3 nucleotides: TGTGCCAGCAGGACAGGCTATGGCTACACCTTC. Its translation is CASRTGYGYTF.

The chain combines TRBV15 with TRBJ2-1, with a possible D match to TRBD2 (6 bases). CDR1 LNHNV and CDR2 YYDKDF come from the germline V gene (reference sequence). The CDR3 consists of 18 residues. Trimming pared 1 base from V and 0 bases from J, leaving 16 bases between. CDR3 in DNA: TGTGCCACCAGCAGAGCTATTTTTAGCGGTCCCTCCTACAATGAGCAGTTCTTC. It codes for CATSRAIFSGPSYNEQFF.

This sequence joins TRBV7-2 and TRBJ2-7; TRBD2 might be the D (6 bases). The CDR3 extends over 14 amino acids. Deletions cut 2 bases from V and 5 bases from J, with 13 bases between. Germline V gene sequence: CDR1 SGHTA, CDR2 FQGNSA. The CDR3 DNA sequence: TGTGCCAGCAGCTTACTCCGGGAGTTGGACGAGCAGTACTTC. Amino acids: CASSLLRELDEQYF. The variable domain in full, with the rest retrieved from reference TRBV7-2 and TRBJ2-7, is GAGVSQSPSNKVTEKGKDVELRCDPISGHTALYWYRQSLGQGLEFLIYFQGNSAPDKSGLPSDRFSAERTGGSVSTLTIQRTQQEDSAVYLCASSLLRELDEQYFGPGTRLTVT.